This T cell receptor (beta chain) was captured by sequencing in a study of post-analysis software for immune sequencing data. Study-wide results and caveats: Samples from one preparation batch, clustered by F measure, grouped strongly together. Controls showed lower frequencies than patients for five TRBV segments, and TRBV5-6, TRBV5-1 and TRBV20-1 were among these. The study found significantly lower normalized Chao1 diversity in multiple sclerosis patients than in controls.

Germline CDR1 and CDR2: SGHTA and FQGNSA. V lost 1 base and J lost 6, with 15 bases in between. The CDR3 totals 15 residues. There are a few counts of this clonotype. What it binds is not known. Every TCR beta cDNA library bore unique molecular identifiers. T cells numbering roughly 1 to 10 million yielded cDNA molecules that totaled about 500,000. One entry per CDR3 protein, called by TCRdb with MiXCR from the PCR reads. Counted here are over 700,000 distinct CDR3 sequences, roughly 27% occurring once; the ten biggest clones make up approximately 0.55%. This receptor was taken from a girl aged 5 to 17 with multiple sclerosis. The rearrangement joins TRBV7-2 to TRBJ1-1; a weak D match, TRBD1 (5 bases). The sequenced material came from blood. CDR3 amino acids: CASSLGAQVGAEAFF. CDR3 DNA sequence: TGTGCCAGCAGCTTAGGTGCACAGGTGGGCGCTGAAGCTTTCTTT.